These 30 T cell receptor beta chains originate from one sample sequenced in a study of vaccination effects on CD4 cells after COVID-19. The table came from immunoSEQ multiplex PCR; TCRdb's copy has only in-frame clones and leaves some out. The sample contains about 24,000 clones, 69% of which appear only once. Their target antigens are unknown. Antigen-specific CD4+ T cells expanded by the ViraFEST assay with viral peptide pools were then sequenced. Once cultured for about 9 days, the cells underwent separation to obtain CD4+ T cells. Each person got two doses of an mRNA SARS-CoV-2 vaccine, BNT162b2 or mRNA-1273. Sample: CD4+ T cells from PBMCs cultured with SARS-CoV-2 spike peptides, taken after COVID-19 vaccination. Receptor source: a human donor who received a COVID-19 vaccine.

The V and J genes are TRBV12-3 or TRBV12-4 and TRBJ2-1; D is undetermined. The CDR3 contains 10 residues. V lost 6 bases and J lost 10, with 7 bases in between. In DNA form, the CDR3 reads TGTGCCAGCAGCCGCCGGGAGCAGTTCTTC. Translated, it gives CASSRREQFF.

This clone has just a few counts. The rearrangement joins TRBV6-5 to TRBJ1-6, with D unclear. This CDR3 contains 15 residues. Between the trimmed V and J ends, which lost 5 bases and 0 bases, there was a span of 8 bases. Germline CDR1 MNHEY, CDR2 SVGAGI. DNA for the CDR3: TGTGCCAGCAGTAGCTGGAGCTCCTATAATTCACCCCTCCACTTT. It translates to CASSSWSSYNSPLHF.

The J gene is TRBJ2-5, the V gene TRBV27, with TRBD2 matching over 7 bases. This CDR3 is 15 amino acids long. V shed 6 bases, J shed 0 bases, and the junction held 7 bases outside the gene matches. Germline CDR1 MNHEY, CDR2 SMNVEV (reference sequence). The CDR3 sequence: CASRPGLLYQETQYF. CDR3 DNA sequence: TGTGCCAGCAGGCCGGGACTACTGTACCAAGAGACCCAGTACTTC.

V is TRBV5-6 and J is TRBJ1-2, with TRBD1 as a possible D gene (5 bases). Trimming stripped 4 bases from V and 2 bases from J, with 15 bases between. CDR1 SGHDT and CDR2 YYEEEE come from the germline V gene. This CDR3 has 15 residues. The CDR3 DNA is TGTGCCAGCAGCCCATGGGACGGAAAGAACTATGGCTACACCTTC. Translation: CASSPWDGKNYGYTF.

This chain links TRBV9 with TRBJ1-3; no clear D gene. The CDR3 sequence is 17 residues long. V dropped 0 bases and J dropped 7 bases, with 20 bases sitting between them. Per germline, CDR1 SGDLS and CDR2 YYNGEE. The CDR3 DNA is TGTGCCAGCAGCGTAGTTCCTAAACCCGGAACACGGAACACCATATATTTT. As protein: CASSVVPKPGTRNTIYF. Variable domain in full (rest from reference TRBV9 and TRBJ1-3): DSGVTQTPKHLITATGQRVTLRCSPRSGDLSVYWYQQSLDQGLQFLIQYYNGEERAKGNILERFSAQQFPDLHSELNLSSLELGDSALYFCASSVVPKPGTRNTIYFGEGSWLTVV.

The chain joins TRBV12-3 or TRBV12-4 to TRBJ2-7, with a possible D match to TRBD2 (5 bases). This CDR3 is built from 13 residues. Trimming stripped 7 bases from V and 7 bases from J, with 17 bases between. The CDR3 here is CASKYSQGSEQYF. DNA for the CDR3: TGTGCCAGCAAGTACTCCCAAGGGAGTGAGCAGTACTTC.

The chain has TRBV11-1 and TRBJ2-3, with a tentative D call TRBD2 (5 bases). The CDR3 contains 15 residues. V dropped 1 base and J dropped 2 bases, with 10 bases sitting between them. CDR1 and CDR2 (germline): SGHAT, FQDESV (reference sequence). CDR3 protein: CASSLGISVTDTQYF. The CDR3 DNA reads as TGTGCCAGCAGCTTAGGAATTAGCGTCACAGATACGCAGTATTTT.

The chain joins TRBV6-1 to TRBJ1-5; D unclear. The length of the CDR3 is 13 residues. Germline loops: CDR1 MNHNS, CDR2 SASEGT. The V and J ends lost 4 bases and 3 bases respectively, with 7 bases between them. The CDR3 loop reads CASSGADNQPQHF. CDR3 nucleotide sequence: TGTGCCAGCAGTGGAGCTGACAATCAGCCCCAGCATTTT.

The CDR3 region has the DNA TGCGCCAGCAGCTTTGCCTTCTTAAATGAAAAACTGTTTTTT. It encodes CASSFAFLNEKLFF. The rearrangement links TRBV5-1 to TRBJ1-4; D uncertain. This CDR3 spans 14 amino acids. V was clipped by 2 bases and J by 5 bases, with 10 bases between them. From germline, CDR1 is SGHRS and CDR2 YFSETQ.

V and J are TRBV24-1 and TRBJ2-1; the D call may be TRBD1 or TRBD2 (6 bases each). Germline lookup yields CDR1 KGHDR and CDR2 SFDVKD. The CDR3 sequence is 14 residues long. With 0 bases removed from V and 7 bases from J, the gap between germline ends came to 9 bases. The CDR3 bases are TGTGCCACCAGTGATTTGGGGGGGCTGAATGAGCAGTTCTTC. Residues: CATSDLGGLNEQFF.

J is TRBJ1-2 and V is TRBV7-2; TRBD1 agrees at 7 bases. The CDR3 sequence is 13 residues long. The J segment lost 7 bases and the V segment lost 4 bases, leaving 6 bases of the junction unmatched. Germline V lookup: CDR1 SGHTA, CDR2 FQGNSA. The CDR3 coding sequence is TGTGCCAGCAGCTCCCTGACAGGGACTGGCTACACCTTC. Translating gives CASSSLTGTGYTF.

The V call is TRBV5-1, the J call TRBJ1-2; D remains unclear. The CDR3 has 15 residues. V lost 0 bases and J 8 bases, leaving 17 bases between the germline ends. CDR1 and CDR2 (germline): SGHRS, YFSETQ. The DNA for the CDR3 is TGCGCCAGCAGCTTGGGCGAGGGCCCTGCAACCGGCTACACCTTC. Translated, it gives CASSLGEGPATGYTF.

Turning to this clone: One junction end disagrees with the germline gene, perhaps due to a read error. The rearrangement uses TRBV2 and TRBJ1-1; D is ambiguous. Germline V CDR1 and CDR2: SNHLY, FYNNEI. There are 8 residues in the CDR3. The CDR3 bases are TGTGCCAGCATCGGGCAGTGGTTT. This translates into CASIGQWF.

The gene calls are TRBV7-6 and TRBJ2-2, with TRBD2 as a possible D gene (5 bases). The CDR3 spans 14 residues. V was trimmed by 6 bases and J by 5 bases, leaving 13 bases between them. Per germline, CDR1 SGHVS and CDR2 FNYEAQ. The CDR3 spells CASSPGVVTGELFF. CDR3 coding DNA: TGTGCCAGCAGTCCCGGGGTTGTTACCGGGGAGCTGTTTTTT.

CDR3 in DNA: TGCGCCAGCAGCCAAAGTCGCTTAAATGAGCAGTTCTTC. Residues: CASSQSRLNEQFF. The chain links TRBV4-1 to TRBJ2-1, with no clear D. The CDR3 is 13 residues long. V lost 2 bases, J lost 7 bases, and 9 bases lay in between. CDR1 is MGHRA and CDR2 is YSYEKL in the germline V gene.

The rearrangement uses TRBV5-1 and TRBJ2-1; TRBD2 matches 11 bases. Germline CDR1 and CDR2: SGHRS and YFSETQ. The ends lost 1 base at V and 7 bases at J; junction bases unmatched: 7. CDR3 length equals 16 residues. CDR3 amino acids: CASSLLAGGKGNEQFF. The CDR3 DNA follows: TGCGCCAGCAGCTTGCTAGCGGGGGGCAAGGGGAATGAGCAGTTCTTC.

This chain uses TRBV5-1 with TRBJ2-3; no firm D call. Germline V CDR1 and CDR2: SGHRS, YFSETQ. This CDR3 spans 14 amino acids. V was cut by 0 bases and J by 4 bases, with 9 bases left in between. The CDR3, as DNA: TGCGCCAGCAGCTTGGGGGGAATGGCAGATACGCAGTATTTT. Encoded protein: CASSLGGMADTQYF.

J is TRBJ2-1 and V is TRBV6-2 or TRBV6-3; TRBD2 matches at 11 bases. J gave up 9 bases and V 6 bases, and 10 bases lay outside the gene matches. The germline V gene has CDR1 MNHEY and CDR2 SVGEGT. The CDR3 is 15 residues long. CDR3 loop: CASSPHSGGAGEQFF. DNA of the CDR3: TGTGCCAGCAGCCCTCATAGCGGGGGGGCTGGTGAGCAGTTCTTC.

In nucleotides, the CDR3 is TGTGCCAGCTCGCAGGGTGGTGATCAGCCCCAGCATTTT. Residues: CASSQGGDQPQHF. The gene calls are TRBV18 and TRBJ1-5; D is perhaps TRBD1 (5 bases). V gave up 6 bases and J gave up 5 bases, with 11 bases separating them. CDR1 KGHSH and CDR2 LQKENI come from the germline V gene. The CDR3 length is 13 residues.

The chain joins TRBV7-9 to TRBJ2-7; 9 nucleotides line up with TRBD1. The germline CDR1 and CDR2 sequences are SEHNR and FQNEAQ (reference sequence). After removal of 5 bases from V and 3 bases from J, the junction contained 11 bases not matched to a gene. The length of the CDR3 is 16 residues. The chain's CDR3 is CASSPTLQGADYEQYF. CDR3 bases: TGTGCCAGCAGCCCGACCCTACAGGGGGCCGACTACGAGCAGTACTTC.

There are a few counts of this clone. This chain links TRBV30 with TRBJ1-5, with D hard to call. The V gene lost 1 base and the J gene lost 5 bases, with 9 bases spanning the gap. CDR1 is GTSNPN and CDR2 is SVGIG in the germline V gene (reference sequence). The CDR3 length is 13 residues. The CDR3 loop is CAWSANSDQPQHF. The CDR3 DNA is TGTGCCTGGAGTGCTAATTCAGATCAGCCCCAGCATTTT. Based on the CDR3 plus reference TRBV30 and TRBJ1-5, the full variable domain is SQTIHQWPATLVQPVGSPLSLECTVEGTSNPNLYWYRQAAGRGLQLLFYSVGIGQISSEVPQNLSASRPQDRQFILSSKKLLLSDSGFYLCAWSANSDQPQHFGDGTRLSIL.

The chain is built from TRBV12-3 or TRBV12-4 and TRBJ2-3, with a tentative D call TRBD2 (7 bases). The CDR3 contains 12 residues. V was shortened by 4 bases and J by 14 bases, with 16 bases between the two germline ends. CDR3 bases: TGTGCCAGCAGTTCAGGGGCGGGAGTGCTGTATTTT. Its protein product is CASSSGAGVLYF.

The CDR3 DNA follows: TGTGCCAGCAGCTTAAGGACTAGAACCCAGTACTTC. It translates to CASSLRTRTQYF. The chain combines TRBV7-2 with TRBJ2-5; TRBD2 matches at 7 bases. Per the germline V gene, CDR1 is SGHTA and CDR2 is FQGNSA. This CDR3 is 12 amino acids long. The junction had 2 bases not matched to a gene; V was cut back by 2 bases and J by 8 bases.

This sequence joins TRBV6-5 and TRBJ2-2; 12 bases fit TRBD2. CDR1 is MNHEY, CDR2 SVGAGI, per germline. V shed 7 bases, J shed 6 bases, and the junction held 6 bases outside the gene matches. The CDR3 runs to 15 residues. CDR3 in amino acids: CASTLLAGGPGELFF. In DNA, the CDR3 is TGTGCCAGCACCCTACTAGCGGGAGGACCCGGGGAGCTGTTTTTT.

The chain recombines TRBV29-1 with TRBJ2-1, with D possibly TRBD2 on 5 matching bases. Trimming stripped 1 base from V and 3 bases from J, with 7 bases between. This CDR3 has 13 amino acids. Germline V gives CDR1 SQVTM, CDR2 ANQGSEA. The CDR3 DNA follows: TGCAGCGTTGAAGGGAGGAACTACAATGAGCAGTTCTTC. Translation: CSVEGRNYNEQFF.

The V call is TRBV21-1, the J call TRBJ2-1; TRBD1, the table's D call, lacks a check against the DNA. TRBV21-1 is a pseudogene segment. The CDR3 spans 14 residues. This CDR3 is CANPGQGSCNEQFF. CDR3 nucleotide sequence: TGTGCCAACCCGGGACAGGGGAGTTGCAATGAGCAGTTCTTC.

The gene calls are TRBV3-1 (or the pseudogene TRBV3-2) and TRBJ2-2, with unresolved D. This CDR3 is built from 15 residues. Trimming stripped 0 bases from V and 1 base from J, with 6 bases between. From germline, CDR1 is LGHDT and CDR2 YNNKEL (reference sequence). The CDR3 nucleotides read TGTGCCAGCAGCCAAGATTATTGGAACACCGGGGAGCTGTTTTTT. Encoded protein: CASSQDYWNTGELFF.

V gene TRBV6-5 combines with J gene TRBJ1-5; a possible D gene is TRBD1 (5 bases). V was pared by 5 bases and J by 4 bases, with 15 bases between. Germline V gene data show CDR1 as MNHEY and CDR2 as SVGAGI. The CDR3 consists of 15 residues. DNA of the CDR3: TGTGCCAGCAGTCACCCCCGGGGCCAGAATCAGCCCCAGCATTTT. It codes for CASSHPRGQNQPQHF.

The chain employs TRBV10-3 and TRBJ2-6, with D tentatively TRBD1 (5 bases). The length of the CDR3 is 17 residues. V shed 4 bases and J shed 1 base, with 14 bases lying between them. Per the germline V gene, CDR1 is ENHRY and CDR2 is SYGVKD. In nucleotides, the CDR3 is TGTGCCATCAGTGGGGCAACAGGCTTGTCTGGGGCCAACGTCCTGACTTTC. Protein product: CAISGATGLSGANVLTF.

The chain uses TRBV18 and TRBJ2-1, with D perhaps TRBD2 (6 bases). Germline-derived CDR1 and CDR2 are KGHSH and LQKENI. V lost 3 bases and J 4 bases, leaving 22 bases between the germline ends. The CDR3 extends over 18 amino acids. For the CDR3, the DNA is TGTGCCAGCTCACCTCCCAATTACGCGGGACGGGATTACAATGAGCAGTTCTTC. Residues: CASSPPNYAGRDYNEQFF.